The next 25 T cell receptor beta chains were all read from a single sample in a study of monozygotic twins with inflammatory bowel disease. TCRdb re-called the 5' RACE reads; one entry per CDR3 protein, DNA not given. The sample's table shows approximately 160,000 distinct CDR3 sequences. The sequenced material came from blood. The origin of the receptors is a human donor with ulcerative colitis or Crohn's disease, or a healthy co-twin of an affected twin (not recorded which).

CDR3 residues: CASRSTVHEKLFF. V is TRBV7-9 and J is TRBJ1-4; TCRdb returns TRBD1, unconfirmable since there is no DNA. The length of the CDR3 is 13 residues. CDR1 is SEHNR, CDR2 FQNEAQ, per germline (reference sequence).

The V and J genes are TRBV20-1 and TRBJ2-7; with no DNA, the TCRdb D assignment of TRBD1 cannot be verified. The germline CDR1 and CDR2 sequences are DFQATT and SNEGSKA (reference sequence). This CDR3 is built from 13 residues. CDR3 sequence: CSATWDRFREQYF.

The V and J genes are TRBV24-1 and TRBJ1-4; TCRdb proposes TRBD1, but this gene call is untestable without DNA. CDR1 KGHDR and CDR2 SFDVKD come from the germline V gene. This CDR3 contains 16 residues. CDR3 sequence reads: CATSSGQRQGDEKLFF.

The V gene is TRBV7-9, the J gene TRBJ1-2. Looked up from germline, CDR1 is SEHNR and CDR2 is FQNEAQ (reference sequence). The CDR3 totals 15 residues. The CDR3 loop is CASKPTGLGVYGYTF.

This rearrangement joins TRBV4-2 to TRBJ2-7; there is no DNA to check the TCRdb D call of TRBD2. CDR3 size: 17 residues. Germline V gives CDR1 LGHNA, CDR2 YNFKEQ. CDR3 residues: CASSQDSPTGGYYEQYF.

This chain uses TRBV15 with TRBJ1-1. The CDR3 loop spans 14 amino acids. The germline CDR1 and CDR2 sequences are LNHNV and YYDKDF (reference sequence). This CDR3 is CATSRLPENTEAFF.

The CDR3 region is CASSSSGAHNEQFF. The chain is built from TRBV11-2 and TRBJ2-1; checking the TCRdb D call of TRBD1 is not possible without DNA. CDR3 size: 14 residues. Germline CDR1 SGHAT, CDR2 FQNNGV.

The rearrangement links TRBV28 to TRBJ2-3; TCRdb proposes TRBD2, but this gene call is untestable without DNA. The CDR3 runs to 17 residues. Germline CDR1 is MDHEN and CDR2 is SYDVKM. The CDR3 protein is CASRITASGLSHDTQYF.

The V and J genes are TRBV11-2 and TRBJ2-6. This CDR3 spans 15 amino acids. Germline V CDR1 and CDR2: SGHAT, FQNNGV. The CDR3 spells CASSLGGLGANVLTF.

CDR3 in amino acids: CASSQDGTGNNEQFF. The J gene is TRBJ2-1, the V gene TRBV5-4; the TRBD1 assignment by TCRdb is unverifiable without DNA. Germline CDR1 and CDR2: SGHNT and YYREEE (reference sequence). This CDR3 is built from 15 residues. Full variable domain (rest looked up from reference TRBV5-4 and TRBJ2-1): ETGVTQSPTHLIKTRGQQVTLRCSSQSGHNTVSWYQQALGQGPQFIFQYYREEENGRGNFPPRFSGLQFPNYSSELNVNALELDDSALYLCASSQDGTGNNEQFFGPGTRLTVL.

The J gene is TRBJ2-7, the V gene TRBV12-3 or TRBV12-4; TCRdb gives TRBD2 as the D gene, but with no DNA this cannot be confirmed. CDR3 length: 15 residues. The CDR3 protein is CASSPQAGLTYEQYF.

The chain combines TRBV7-2 with TRBJ1-2; there is no DNA to check the TCRdb D call of TRBD1. CDR1 is SGHTA and CDR2 is FQGNSA in the germline V gene. The CDR3 runs 15 residues. CDR3 loop: CASSSNRGWGHGYTF.

This sequence joins TRBV4-3 and TRBJ2-1; TCRdb calls TRBD2, which cannot be checked without DNA. Per germline, CDR1 LGHNA and CDR2 YSLEER. This CDR3 spans 16 amino acids. CDR3 protein: CASSQVRGLADNEQFF.

This rearrangement joins TRBV28 to TRBJ2-7; TCRdb's assignment of TRBD1 cannot be checked, as there is no DNA. The germline CDR1 and CDR2 sequences are MDHEN and SYDVKM. CDR3 size: 16 residues. This CDR3 reads CASSVIGTGRTYEQYF.

V and J are TRBV7-8 and TRBJ1-1. This CDR3 has 14 amino acids. Germline V gene data show CDR1 as SGHVS and CDR2 as FQNEAQ. The CDR3 sequence is CASSLEPVNTEAFF.

The chain uses TRBV6-6 and TRBJ1-1; lacking DNA, the TRBD1 call made by TCRdb goes unchecked. Germline V gene lookup returns CDR1 MNHNY and CDR2 SVGAGI (reference sequence). The CDR3 loop spans 14 amino acids. The CDR3 spells CASRQGALVTEAFF.

The rearrangement links TRBV10-3 to TRBJ2-7; absent DNA, TCRdb's TRBD2 call cannot be checked. Germline CDR1 reads ENHRY; CDR2 reads SYGVKD. The length of the CDR3 is 14 residues. This CDR3 reads CAISEVAGSYEQYF.

The genes are TRBV30 and TRBJ2-3; TCRdb outputs TRBD2, but without DNA this stays unchecked. The germline gives CDR1 GTSNPN, CDR2 SVGIG (reference sequence). The CDR3 is 15 amino acids. The CDR3 region is CACPAPSGSFGTQYF. The full variable domain, with the rest looked up from reference TRBV30 and TRBJ2-3, is SQTIHQWPATLVQPVGSPLSLECTVEGTSNPNLYWYRQAAGRGLQLLFYSVGIGQISSEVPQNLSASRPQDRQFILSSKKLLLSDSGFYLCACPAPSGSFGTQYFGPGTRLTVL.

The V and J genes are TRBV7-3 and TRBJ2-3; the TCRdb call, TRBD2, lacks DNA for checking. This CDR3 is 15 amino acids long. Germline values: CDR1 SGHTA, CDR2 FQGTGA. This chain's CDR3 is CASSWAGGPTDTQYF.

The rearrangement uses TRBV11-2 and TRBJ2-2; the D gene TCRdb calls, TRBD1, cannot be checked with no DNA. The CDR3 is made up of 14 amino acids. Germline values: CDR1 SGHAT, CDR2 FQNNGV. This CDR3 reads CASSPGGATGELFF.

The chain carries TRBV28 and TRBJ2-7; TCRdb reports TRBD1, a call that lacks DNA to check it against. Germline CDR1 is MDHEN and CDR2 is SYDVKM. The CDR3 contains 14 residues. The CDR3 loop is CASSLTGEGDEQYF.

The chain employs TRBV6-5 and TRBJ2-1; TCRdb names TRBD2, which stays unverified in the absence of DNA. CDR1 is MNHEY, CDR2 SVGAGI, per germline. The CDR3 runs to 16 residues. CDR3 amino acids: CASRHLGLGRGNEQFF.

The chain is built from TRBV12-3 or TRBV12-4 and TRBJ2-1. The CDR3 consists of 13 residues. The CDR3 spells CASRLGRYNEQFF.

The CDR3 protein is CASSWPGTSGRFVSTDTQYF. The rearrangement links TRBV6-2 or TRBV6-3 to TRBJ2-3; the D call of TRBD2 rests on TCRdb alone, since no DNA is present to check it. Germline V gives CDR1 MNHEY, CDR2 SVGEGT. The CDR3 consists of 20 residues.

V gene TRBV5-1 combines with J gene TRBJ2-1; lacking DNA, the TRBD2 call made by TCRdb goes unchecked. Germline V CDR1 and CDR2: SGHRS, YFSETQ. This CDR3 region has 18 residues. The CDR3: CASSLGGLAGGSYNEQFF.